This T cell receptor beta chain originates from a study of identical twins. TCRdb processed the 5' RACE reads anew with MiXCR; each CDR3 protein has one entry. The data show 700,000 or so distinct CDR3 sequences, less than 10% seen once. This CDR3 is built from 13 residues. The ends were cut back, 0 bases at V and 4 bases at J, with 7 bases in the middle. CDR1 SGHTS and CDR2 YDEGEE come from the germline V gene. A further study also used this sample, focusing on yellow fever vaccine responses in identical twins.

The source material was PBMCs. The sequence was obtained from a woman aged 18-29 years in good health. This chain links TRBV5-8 with TRBJ2-5, with D hard to call. CDR3 nucleotides: TGTGCCAGCAGCTTGGGGTATCGAGAGACCCAGTACTTC. Encoded protein: CASSLGYRETQYF.